The 2 T cell receptor beta chains below all came from one sample that was sequenced in a study of blood T cell repertoires in COVID-19. Profiled with immunoSEQ multiplex PCR; TCRdb holds only in-frame clones, not every one. The data contain fewer than 300,000 clones, about 80% of them singletons. Sequencing was performed on peripheral blood. All receptors come from a woman at least 80 years old with acute or convalescent COVID-19.

This clone was seen a few times. This chain connects TRBV4-2 to TRBJ2-3, with 7 bases fitting TRBD2. The junction had 10 bases not matched to a gene; V was cut back by 5 bases and J by 2 bases. Germline loops: CDR1 LGHNA, CDR2 YNFKEQ. The CDR3 totals 16 residues. The CDR3 DNA reads as TGTGCCAGCAGCAGGCAAATAGCGGGCTACACAGATACGCAGTATTTT. Protein product: CASSRQIAGYTDTQYF.

The chain employs TRBV19 and TRBJ1-6; a weak D match, TRBD1 (6 bases). From germline, CDR1 is LNHDA and CDR2 SQIVND (reference sequence). Trimming removed 6 bases from V and 3 bases from J, with 6 bases in between. This CDR3 is 13 amino acids long. The CDR3: CASRDSYNSPLHF. In DNA, the CDR3 is TGTGCCAGTAGGGACAGCTATAATTCACCCCTCCACTTT.